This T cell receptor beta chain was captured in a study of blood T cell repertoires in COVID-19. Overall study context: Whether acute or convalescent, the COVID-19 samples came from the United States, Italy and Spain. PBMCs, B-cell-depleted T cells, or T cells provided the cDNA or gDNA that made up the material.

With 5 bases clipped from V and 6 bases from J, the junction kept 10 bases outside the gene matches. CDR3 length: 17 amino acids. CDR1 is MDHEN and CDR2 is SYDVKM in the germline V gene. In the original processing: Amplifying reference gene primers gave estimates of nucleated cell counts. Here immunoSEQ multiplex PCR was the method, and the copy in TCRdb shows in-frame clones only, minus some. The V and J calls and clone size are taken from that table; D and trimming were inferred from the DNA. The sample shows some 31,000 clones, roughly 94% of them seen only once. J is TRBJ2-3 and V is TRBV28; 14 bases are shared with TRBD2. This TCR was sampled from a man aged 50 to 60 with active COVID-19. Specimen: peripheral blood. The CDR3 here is CASSGTGTSGRRDTQYF. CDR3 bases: TGTGCCAGCAGTGGGACCGGGACTAGCGGGAGAAGGGATACGCAGTATTTT.